This T cell receptor (beta chain) was retrieved from a study of blood T cell repertoires in COVID-19. Study at large: Sample material is recorded as cDNA or gDNA derived from T cells, B-cell-depleted T cells, or PBMCs.

V dropped 0 bases and J dropped 5 bases, with 14 bases sitting between them. The CDR3 is 15 amino acids. Per germline, CDR1 MNHEY and CDR2 SMNVEV (reference sequence). Sequencing used immunoSEQ multiplex PCR; TCRdb keeps in-frame clones, though not all of them. The sample comprises a few hundred thousand clones, about four fifths of which are singletons, and 3.4% rests with the top ten. This chain joins TRBV27 and TRBJ2-7, with D tentatively TRBD2 (6 bases). This sequence was found in a man aged 50 or older who had recovered from COVID-19. Sequencing was performed on PBMCs or T cells enriched from blood (not recorded which). Here the CDR3 DNA reads TGTGCCAGCAGTTTATCCCCGGGACTGGGGAACGAGCAGTACTTC. Protein: CASSLSPGLGNEQYF.